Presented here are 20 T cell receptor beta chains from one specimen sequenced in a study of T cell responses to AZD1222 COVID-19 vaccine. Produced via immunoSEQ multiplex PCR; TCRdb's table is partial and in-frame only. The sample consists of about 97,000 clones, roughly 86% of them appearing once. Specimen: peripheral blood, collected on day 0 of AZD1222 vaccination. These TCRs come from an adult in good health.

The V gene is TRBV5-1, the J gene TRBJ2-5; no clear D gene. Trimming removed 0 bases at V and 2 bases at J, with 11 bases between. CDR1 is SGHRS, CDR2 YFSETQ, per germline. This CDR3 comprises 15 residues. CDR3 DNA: TGCGCCAGCAGCTTGGGGGCAAGTACTCAAGAGACCCAGTACTTC. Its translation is CASSLGASTQETQYF.

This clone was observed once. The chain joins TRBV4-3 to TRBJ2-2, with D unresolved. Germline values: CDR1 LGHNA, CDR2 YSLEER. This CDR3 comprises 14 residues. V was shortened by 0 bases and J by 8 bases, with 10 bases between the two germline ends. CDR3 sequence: CASSQEEATGELFF. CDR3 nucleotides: TGCGCCAGCAGCCAAGAGGAAGCCACTGGGGAGCTGTTTTTT.

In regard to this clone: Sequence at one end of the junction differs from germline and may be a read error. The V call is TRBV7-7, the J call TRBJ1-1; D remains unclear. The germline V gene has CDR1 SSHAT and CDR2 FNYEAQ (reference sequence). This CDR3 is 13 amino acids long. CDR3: CASSTGLGTEAFF. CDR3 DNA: TGTGCTAGCAGCACCGGACTGGGCACTGAAGCTTTCTTT.

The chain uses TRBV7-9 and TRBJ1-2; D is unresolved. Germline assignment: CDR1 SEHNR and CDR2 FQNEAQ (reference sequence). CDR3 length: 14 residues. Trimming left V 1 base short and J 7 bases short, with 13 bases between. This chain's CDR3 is CASSLGVQVAGYTF. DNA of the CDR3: TGTGCCAGCAGCTTAGGAGTTCAGGTAGCTGGCTACACCTTC.

This chain's CDR3 is CASRETGAGNTIYF. The CDR3, as DNA: TGTGCCAGCAGAGAGACAGGGGCAGGAAACACCATATATTTT. J is TRBJ1-3 and V is TRBV6-5; 8 nucleotides agree with TRBD1. Germline CDR1 is MNHEY and CDR2 is SVGAGI. After removal of 6 bases from V and 4 bases from J, the junction contained 5 bases not matched to a gene. This CDR3 is 14 amino acids long.

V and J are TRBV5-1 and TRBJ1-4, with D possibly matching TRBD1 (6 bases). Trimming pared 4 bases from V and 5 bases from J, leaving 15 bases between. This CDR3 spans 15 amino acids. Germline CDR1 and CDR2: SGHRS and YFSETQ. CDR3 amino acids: CASSVSGDYNEKLFF. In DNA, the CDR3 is TGCGCCAGCAGCGTCTCAGGGGACTACAATGAAAAACTGTTTTTT.

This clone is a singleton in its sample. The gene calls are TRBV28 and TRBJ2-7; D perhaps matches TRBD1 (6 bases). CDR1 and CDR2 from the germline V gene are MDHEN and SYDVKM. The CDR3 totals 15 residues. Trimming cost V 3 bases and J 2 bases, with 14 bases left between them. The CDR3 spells CASSFEGGPPYEQYF. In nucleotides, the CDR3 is TGTGCCAGCAGTTTCGAAGGGGGTCCCCCCTACGAGCAGTACTTC.

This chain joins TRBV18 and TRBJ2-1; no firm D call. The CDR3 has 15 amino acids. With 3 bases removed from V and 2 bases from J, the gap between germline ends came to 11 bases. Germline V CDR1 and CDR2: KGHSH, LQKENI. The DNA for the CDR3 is TGTGCCAGCTCACCCGACCAAACGGCCTACAATGAGCAGTTCTTC. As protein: CASSPDQTAYNEQFF.

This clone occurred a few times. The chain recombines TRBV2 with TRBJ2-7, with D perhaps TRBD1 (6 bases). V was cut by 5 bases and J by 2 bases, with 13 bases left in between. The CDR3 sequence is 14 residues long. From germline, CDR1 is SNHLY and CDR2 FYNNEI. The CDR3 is CASSSDRKTYEQYF. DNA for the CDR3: TGTGCCAGCAGTTCCGACAGGAAGACCTACGAGCAGTACTTC. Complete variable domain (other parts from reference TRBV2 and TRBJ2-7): EPEVTQTPSHQVTQMGQEVILRCVPISNHLYFYWYRQILGQKVEFLVSFYNNEISEKSEIFDDQFSVERPDGSNFTLKIRSTKLEDSAMYFCASSSDRKTYEQYFGPGTRLTVT.

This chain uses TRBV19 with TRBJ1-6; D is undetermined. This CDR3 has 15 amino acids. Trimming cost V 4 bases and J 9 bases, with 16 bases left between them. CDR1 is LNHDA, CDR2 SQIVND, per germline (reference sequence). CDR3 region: CASSSGESSRSPLHF. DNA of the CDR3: TGTGCCAGTAGTAGCGGGGAAAGTTCCCGTTCACCCCTCCACTTT.

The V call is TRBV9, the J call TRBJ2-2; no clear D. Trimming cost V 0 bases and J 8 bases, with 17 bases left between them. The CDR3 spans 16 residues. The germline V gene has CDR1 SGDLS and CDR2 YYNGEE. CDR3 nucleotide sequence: TGTGCCAGCAGCGTAGTTGGTACTTCACCCTTGGGGGAGCTGTTTTTT. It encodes CASSVVGTSPLGELFF.

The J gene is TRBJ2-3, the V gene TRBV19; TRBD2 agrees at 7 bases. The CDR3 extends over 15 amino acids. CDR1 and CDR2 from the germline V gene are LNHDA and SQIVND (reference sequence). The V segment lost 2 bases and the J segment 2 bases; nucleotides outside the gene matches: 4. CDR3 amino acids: CASSILAEVTDTQYF. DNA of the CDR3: TGTGCCAGTAGTATACTAGCGGAGGTCACAGATACGCAGTATTTT.

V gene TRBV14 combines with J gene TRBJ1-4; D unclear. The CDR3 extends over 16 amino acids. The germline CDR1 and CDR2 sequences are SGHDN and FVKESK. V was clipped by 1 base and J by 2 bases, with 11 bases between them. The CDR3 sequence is CASSQVGSGTNEKLFF. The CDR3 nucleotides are TGTGCCAGCAGCCAAGTGGGGTCGGGGACTAATGAAAAACTGTTTTTT.

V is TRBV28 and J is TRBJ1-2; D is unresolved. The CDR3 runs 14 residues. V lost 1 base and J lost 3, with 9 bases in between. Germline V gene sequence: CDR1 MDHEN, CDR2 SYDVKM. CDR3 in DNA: TGTGCCAGCAGTTTATTAAGCAGGTACTATGGCTACACCTTC. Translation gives CASSLLSRYYGYTF.

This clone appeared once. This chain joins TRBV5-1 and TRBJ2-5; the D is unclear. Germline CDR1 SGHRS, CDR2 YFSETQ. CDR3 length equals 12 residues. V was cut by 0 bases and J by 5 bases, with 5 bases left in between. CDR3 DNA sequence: TGCGCCAGCAGCTTGGGGTTTGAGACCCAGTACTTC. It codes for CASSLGFETQYF. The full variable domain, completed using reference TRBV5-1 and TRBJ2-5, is KAGVTQTPRYLIKTRGQQVTLSCSPISGHRSVSWYQQTPGQGLQFLFEYFSETQRNKGNFPGRFSGRQFSNSRSEMNVSTLELGDSALYLCASSLGFETQYFGPGTRLLVL.

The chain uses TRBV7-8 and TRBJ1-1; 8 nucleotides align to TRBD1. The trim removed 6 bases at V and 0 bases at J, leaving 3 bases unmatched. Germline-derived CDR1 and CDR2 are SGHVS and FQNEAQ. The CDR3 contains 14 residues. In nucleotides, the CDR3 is TGTGCCAGCAGGGACAGGGACATGAACACTGAAGCTTTCTTT. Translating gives CASRDRDMNTEAFF.

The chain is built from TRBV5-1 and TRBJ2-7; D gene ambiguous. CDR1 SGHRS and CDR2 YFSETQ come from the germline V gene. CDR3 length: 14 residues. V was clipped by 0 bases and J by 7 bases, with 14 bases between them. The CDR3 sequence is CASSLVTSGEEQYF. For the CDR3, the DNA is TGCGCCAGCAGCTTGGTAACCTCTGGTGAGGAGCAGTACTTC.

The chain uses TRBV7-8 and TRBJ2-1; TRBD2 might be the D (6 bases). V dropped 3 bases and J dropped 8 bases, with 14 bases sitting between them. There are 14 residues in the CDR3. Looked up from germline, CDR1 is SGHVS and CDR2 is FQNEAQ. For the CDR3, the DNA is TGTGCCAGCAGCTTGCGGGACCTTCGGGATGAGCAGTTCTTC. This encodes CASSLRDLRDEQFF.

Here the CDR3 DNA reads TGTGCCAGCAGTCTCAGGGACAGGGCCAACACTGAAGCTTTCTTT. The encoded protein is CASSLRDRANTEAFF. The chain employs TRBV27 and TRBJ1-1; 9 bases agree with TRBD1. Germline CDR1 is MNHEY and CDR2 is SMNVEV (reference sequence). This CDR3 is built from 15 residues. V lost 5 bases, J lost 2 bases, and 6 bases stayed unmatched.

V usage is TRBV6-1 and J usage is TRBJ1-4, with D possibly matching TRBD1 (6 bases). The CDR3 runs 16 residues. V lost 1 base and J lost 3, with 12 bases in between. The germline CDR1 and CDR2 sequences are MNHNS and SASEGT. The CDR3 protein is CASSEGRGAANEKLFF. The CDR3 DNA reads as TGTGCCAGCAGTGAAGGGCGGGGGGCGGCTAATGAAAAACTGTTTTTT.